This record concerns one TCR beta chain sequence. This entry is derived from a study of blood T cell repertoires in COVID-19. CDR1 and CDR2 from the germline V gene are SGHNT and YYREEE (reference sequence). V lost 0 bases and J lost 5, with 14 bases in between. The length of the CDR3 is 15 residues. Assay used: immunoSEQ multiplex PCR; TCRdb lists only in-frame clones, some missing. The top ten clones hold 1.7% of a sample with 250,000 to 300,000 clones, under 90% of them seen once. The sequenced material came from PBMCs or T cells enriched from blood (not recorded which). The chain links TRBV5-4 to TRBJ1-2; D is uncertain. The clonotype comes from a woman between 35 and 50 years old who had recovered from COVID-19. CDR3 nucleotide sequence: TGTGCCAGCAGCTTGGCGGCGGGAAGAAATTATGGCTACACCTTC. It encodes CASSLAAGRNYGYTF.